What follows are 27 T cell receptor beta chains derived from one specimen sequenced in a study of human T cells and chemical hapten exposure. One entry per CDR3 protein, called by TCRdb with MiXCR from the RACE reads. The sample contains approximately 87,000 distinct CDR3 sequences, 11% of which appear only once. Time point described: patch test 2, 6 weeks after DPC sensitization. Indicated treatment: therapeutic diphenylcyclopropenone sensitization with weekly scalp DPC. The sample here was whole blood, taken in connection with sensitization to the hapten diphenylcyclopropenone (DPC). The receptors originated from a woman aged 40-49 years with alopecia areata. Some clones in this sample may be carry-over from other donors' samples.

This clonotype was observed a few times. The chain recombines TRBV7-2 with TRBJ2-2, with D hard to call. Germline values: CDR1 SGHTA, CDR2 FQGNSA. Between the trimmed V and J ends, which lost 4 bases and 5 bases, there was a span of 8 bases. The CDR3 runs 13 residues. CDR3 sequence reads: CASSSQRTGELFF. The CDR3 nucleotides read TGTGCCAGCAGCTCCCAACGAACCGGGGAGCTGTTTTTT.

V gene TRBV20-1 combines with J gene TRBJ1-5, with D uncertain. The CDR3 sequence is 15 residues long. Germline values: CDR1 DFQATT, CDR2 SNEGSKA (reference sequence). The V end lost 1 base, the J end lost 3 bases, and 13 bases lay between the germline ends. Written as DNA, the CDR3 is TGCAGTGCTAGAGCTGGGCGGGTCGTCAATCAGCCCCAGCATTTT. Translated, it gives CSARAGRVVNQPQHF.

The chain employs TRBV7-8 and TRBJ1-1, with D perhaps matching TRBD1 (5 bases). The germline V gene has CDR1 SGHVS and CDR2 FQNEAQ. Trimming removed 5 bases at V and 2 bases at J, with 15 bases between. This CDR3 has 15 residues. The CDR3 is CASSPAPGANTEAFF. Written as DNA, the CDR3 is TGTGCCAGCAGCCCAGCCCCCGGGGCAAACACTGAAGCTTTCTTT.

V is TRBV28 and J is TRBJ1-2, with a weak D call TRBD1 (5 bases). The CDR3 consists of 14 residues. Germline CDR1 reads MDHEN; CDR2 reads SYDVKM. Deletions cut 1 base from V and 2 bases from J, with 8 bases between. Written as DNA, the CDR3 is TGTGCCAGCAGTTTATCTGCAGGGAACTATGGCTACACCTTC. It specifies CASSLSAGNYGYTF.

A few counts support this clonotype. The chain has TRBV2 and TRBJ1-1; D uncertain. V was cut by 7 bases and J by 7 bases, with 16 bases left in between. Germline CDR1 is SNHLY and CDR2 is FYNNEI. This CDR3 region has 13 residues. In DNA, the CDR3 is TGTGCCAGCACCCCCCAGAGGGCTGGTGAAGCTTTCTTT. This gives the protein CASTPQRAGEAFF.

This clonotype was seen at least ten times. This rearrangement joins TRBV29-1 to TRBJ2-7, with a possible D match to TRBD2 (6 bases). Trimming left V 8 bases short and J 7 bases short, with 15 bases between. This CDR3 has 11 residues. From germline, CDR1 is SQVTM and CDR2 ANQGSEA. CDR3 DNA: TGCAGCTCCCGGTTGGGGGGTGAGCAGTACTTC. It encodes CSSRLGGEQYF.

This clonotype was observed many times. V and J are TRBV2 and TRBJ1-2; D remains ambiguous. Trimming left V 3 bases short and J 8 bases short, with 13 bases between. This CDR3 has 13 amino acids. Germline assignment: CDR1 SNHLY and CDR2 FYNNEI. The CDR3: CASSDWGIGGYTF. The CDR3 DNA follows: TGTGCCAGCAGTGACTGGGGAATAGGAGGCTACACCTTC.

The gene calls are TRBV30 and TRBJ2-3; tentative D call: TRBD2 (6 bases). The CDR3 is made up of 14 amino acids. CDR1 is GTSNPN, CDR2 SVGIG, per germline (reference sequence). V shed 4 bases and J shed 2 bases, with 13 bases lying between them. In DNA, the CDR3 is TGTGCCTGGATTGCGGGGCAGATCACAGATACGCAGTATTTT. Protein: CAWIAGQITDTQYF.

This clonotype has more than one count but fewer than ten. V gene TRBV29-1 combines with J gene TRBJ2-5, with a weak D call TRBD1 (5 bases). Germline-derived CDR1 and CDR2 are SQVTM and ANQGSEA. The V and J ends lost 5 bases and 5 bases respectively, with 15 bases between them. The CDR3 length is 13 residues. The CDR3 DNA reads TGCAGCGTTATCCAGGGAAGCGCGGAGACCCAGTACTTC. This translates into CSVIQGSAETQYF.

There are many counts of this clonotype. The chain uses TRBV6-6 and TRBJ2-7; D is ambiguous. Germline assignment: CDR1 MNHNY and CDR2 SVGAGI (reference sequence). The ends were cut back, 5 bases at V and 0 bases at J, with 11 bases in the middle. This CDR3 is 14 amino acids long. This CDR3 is CASSHSESSYEQYF. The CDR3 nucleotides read TGTGCCAGCAGTCACAGCGAGAGCTCCTACGAGCAGTACTTC.

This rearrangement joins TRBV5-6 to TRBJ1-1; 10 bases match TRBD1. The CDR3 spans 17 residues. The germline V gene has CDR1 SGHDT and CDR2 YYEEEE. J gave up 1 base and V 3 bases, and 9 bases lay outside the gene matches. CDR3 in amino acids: CASSWRDRGLPNTEAFF. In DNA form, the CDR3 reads TGTGCCAGCAGCTGGCGGGACAGGGGCCTTCCGAACACTGAAGCTTTCTTT.

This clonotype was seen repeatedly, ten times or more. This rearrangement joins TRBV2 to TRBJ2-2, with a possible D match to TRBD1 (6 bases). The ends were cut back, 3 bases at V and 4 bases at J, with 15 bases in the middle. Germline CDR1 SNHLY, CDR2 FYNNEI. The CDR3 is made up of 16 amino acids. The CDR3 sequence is CASSDTGFSGTGELFF. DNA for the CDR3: TGTGCCAGCAGTGACACAGGGTTTTCGGGCACCGGGGAGCTGTTTTTT.

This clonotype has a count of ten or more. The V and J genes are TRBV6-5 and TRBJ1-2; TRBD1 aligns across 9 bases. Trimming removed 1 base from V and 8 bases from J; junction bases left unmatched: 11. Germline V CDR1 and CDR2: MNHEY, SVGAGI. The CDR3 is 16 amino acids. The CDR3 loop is CASSYFRQGDRRGYTF. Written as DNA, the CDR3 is TGTGCCAGCAGTTACTTCCGACAGGGGGATCGTCGGGGCTACACCTTC.

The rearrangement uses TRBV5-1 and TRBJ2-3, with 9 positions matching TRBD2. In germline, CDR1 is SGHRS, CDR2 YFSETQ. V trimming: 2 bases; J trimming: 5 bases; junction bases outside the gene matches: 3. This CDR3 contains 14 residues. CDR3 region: CASSFELAGDTQYF. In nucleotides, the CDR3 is TGCGCCAGCAGCTTTGAACTAGCGGGAGATACGCAGTATTTT.

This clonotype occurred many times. The CDR3 bases are TGTGCCAGCAGTTGGGGCCACAATGAGCAGTTCTTC. Residues: CASSWGHNEQFF. The genes are TRBV28 and TRBJ2-1; D possibly corresponds to TRBD1 (5 bases). CDR3 size: 12 residues. Trimming took off 4 bases at V and 5 bases at J, with 6 bases between the two ends. Looked up from germline, CDR1 is MDHEN and CDR2 is SYDVKM.

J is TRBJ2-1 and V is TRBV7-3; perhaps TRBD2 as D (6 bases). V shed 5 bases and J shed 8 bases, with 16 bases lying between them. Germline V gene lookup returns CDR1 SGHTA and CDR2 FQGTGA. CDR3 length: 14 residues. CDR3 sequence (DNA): TGTGCCAGCAGCCCGAGGAGGGGTGGGGATGAGCAGTTCTTC. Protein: CASSPRRGGDEQFF. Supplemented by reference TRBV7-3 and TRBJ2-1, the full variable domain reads GAGVSQTPSNKVTEKGKYVELRCDPISGHTALYWYRQSLGQGPEFLIYFQGTGAADDSGLPNDRFFAVRPEGSVSTLKIQRTERGDSAVYLCASSPRRGGDEQFFGPGTRLTVL.

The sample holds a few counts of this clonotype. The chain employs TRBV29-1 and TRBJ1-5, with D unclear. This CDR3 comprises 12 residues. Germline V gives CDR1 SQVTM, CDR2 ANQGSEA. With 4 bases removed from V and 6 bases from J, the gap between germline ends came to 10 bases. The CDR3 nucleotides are TGCAGCGTTGGTTTCATTGGTCAGCCCCAGCATTTT. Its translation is CSVGFIGQPQHF.

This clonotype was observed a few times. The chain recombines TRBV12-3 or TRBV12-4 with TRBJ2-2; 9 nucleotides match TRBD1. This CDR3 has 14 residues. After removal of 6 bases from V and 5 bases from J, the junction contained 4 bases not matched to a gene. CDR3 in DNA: TGTGCCAGCAGAACAGGGGGCCGTACCGGGGAGCTGTTTTTT. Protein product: CASRTGGRTGELFF.

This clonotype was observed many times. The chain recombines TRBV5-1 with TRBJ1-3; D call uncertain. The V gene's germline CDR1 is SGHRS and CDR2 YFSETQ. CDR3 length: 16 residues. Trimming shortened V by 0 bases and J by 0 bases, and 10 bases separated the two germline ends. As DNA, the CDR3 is TGCGCCAGCAGCTTGGAACAGCTACTCTCTGGAAACACCATATATTTT. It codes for CASSLEQLLSGNTIYF.

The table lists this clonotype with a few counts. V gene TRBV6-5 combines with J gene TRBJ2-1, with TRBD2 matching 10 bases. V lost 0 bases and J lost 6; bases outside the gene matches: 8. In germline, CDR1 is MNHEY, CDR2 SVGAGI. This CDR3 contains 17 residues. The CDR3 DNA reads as TGTGCCAGCAGTTACTCTGAAGCGGGAGGGTATATCAATGAGCAGTTCTTC. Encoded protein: CASSYSEAGGYINEQFF.

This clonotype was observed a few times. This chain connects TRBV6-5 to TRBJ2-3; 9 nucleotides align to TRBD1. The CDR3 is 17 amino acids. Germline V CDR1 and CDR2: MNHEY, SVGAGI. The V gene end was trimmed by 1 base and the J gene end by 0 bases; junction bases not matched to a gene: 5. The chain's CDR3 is CASSYYGQGLSTDTQYF. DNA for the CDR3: TGTGCCAGCAGTTACTACGGACAGGGGCTAAGCACAGATACGCAGTATTTT.

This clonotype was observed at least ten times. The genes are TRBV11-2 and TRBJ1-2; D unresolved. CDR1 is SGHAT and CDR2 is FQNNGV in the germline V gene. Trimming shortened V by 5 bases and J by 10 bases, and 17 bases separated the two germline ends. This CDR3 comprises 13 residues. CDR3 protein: CASSPLMSPLYTF. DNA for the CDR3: TGTGCCAGCAGCCCCCTCATGTCCCCTCTCTACACCTTC.

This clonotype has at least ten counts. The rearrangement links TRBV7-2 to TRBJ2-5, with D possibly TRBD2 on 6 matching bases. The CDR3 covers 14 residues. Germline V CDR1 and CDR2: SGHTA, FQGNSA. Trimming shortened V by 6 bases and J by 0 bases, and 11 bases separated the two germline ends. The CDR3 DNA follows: TGTGCCAGCAGAGGTAGCGGAAACCAAGAGACCCAGTACTTC. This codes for CASRGSGNQETQYF.

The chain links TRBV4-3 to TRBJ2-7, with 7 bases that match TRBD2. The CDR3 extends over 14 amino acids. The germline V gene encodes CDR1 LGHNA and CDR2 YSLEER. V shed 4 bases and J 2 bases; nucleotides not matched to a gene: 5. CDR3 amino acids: CASSPGRGAYEQYF. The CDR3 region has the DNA TGCGCCAGCAGCCCGGGACGGGGGGCCTACGAGCAGTACTTC.

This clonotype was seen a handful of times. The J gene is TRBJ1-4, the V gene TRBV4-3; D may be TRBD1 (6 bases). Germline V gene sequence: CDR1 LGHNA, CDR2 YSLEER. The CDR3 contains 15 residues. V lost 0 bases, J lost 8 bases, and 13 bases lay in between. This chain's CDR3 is CASSQDGRGGEKLFF. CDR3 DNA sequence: TGCGCCAGCAGCCAAGACGGCAGGGGAGGAGAAAAACTGTTTTTT.

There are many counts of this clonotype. In DNA, the CDR3 is TGTGCCAGCAGCTCCGGGACAGCGGGTCAGCCCCAGCATTTT. Translating gives CASSSGTAGQPQHF. V usage is TRBV9 and J usage is TRBJ1-5, with TRBD1 matching 7 bases. The germline CDR1 and CDR2 sequences are SGDLS and YYNGEE. Unmatched junction bases numbered 7, after V lost 4 bases and J lost 6 bases. The CDR3 is 14 amino acids.

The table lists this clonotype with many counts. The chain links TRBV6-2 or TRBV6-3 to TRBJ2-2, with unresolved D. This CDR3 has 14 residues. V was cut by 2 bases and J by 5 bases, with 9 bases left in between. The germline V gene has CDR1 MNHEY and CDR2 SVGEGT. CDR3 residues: CASSYMLDTGELFF. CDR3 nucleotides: TGTGCCAGCAGTTACATGCTAGATACCGGGGAGCTGTTTTTT.